This passage covers 27 T cell receptor beta chains from one sample sequenced in a study of blood T cell repertoires in COVID-19. TCRdb's copy holds only in-frame clones and misses some; the assay was immunoSEQ multiplex PCR. The repertoire holds around 280,000 clones, with roughly nine tenths as singletons. The sample taken for sequencing was PBMCs or T cells enriched from blood (not recorded which). The source of these receptors is a middle-aged woman who had recovered from COVID-19.

The rearrangement links TRBV25-1 to TRBJ1-4; D uncertain. CDR1 and CDR2 from the germline V gene are MGHDK and SYGVNS. Trimming stripped 5 bases from V and 8 bases from J, with 15 bases between. This CDR3 has 14 amino acids. The CDR3 bases are TGTGCCAGCAGTACCCAAGAGGGTCGAGAAAAACTGTTTTTT. This codes for CASSTQEGREKLFF.

The chain links TRBV9 to TRBJ1-2; 8 bases line up with TRBD1. CDR1 and CDR2 (germline): SGDLS, YYNGEE. V shed 4 bases and J 0 bases; nucleotides not matched to a gene: 5. This CDR3 is built from 15 residues. The CDR3 bases are TGTGCCAGCAGCCCGCGGACAGGGCCTAACTATGGCTACACCTTC. This sequence encodes CASSPRTGPNYGYTF.

This chain uses TRBV6-5 with TRBJ1-4; TRBD1 matches 9 bases. The germline V gene has CDR1 MNHEY and CDR2 SVGAGI. The CDR3 sequence is 16 residues long. Losses at the gene ends were 4 bases for V and 7 bases for J; bases not matched to a gene: 10. The CDR3 here is CASSSHTGGRREKLFF. DNA of the CDR3: TGTGCCAGCAGTTCCCACACAGGGGGCAGGCGTGAAAAACTGTTTTTT.

The V gene is TRBV6-4, the J gene TRBJ1-2; D gene ambiguous. CDR1 MRHNA and CDR2 SNTAGT come from the germline V gene. V lost 8 bases and J lost 6, with 10 bases in between. The CDR3 totals 11 residues. DNA of the CDR3: TGTGCCAGCCGGGTAAACCATGGCTACACCTTC. This gives the protein CASRVNHGYTF.

This chain links TRBV3-1 (or the pseudogene TRBV3-2) with TRBJ2-7; weak D call: TRBD2 (5 bases). CDR1 is LGHDT, CDR2 YNNKEL, per germline (reference sequence). CDR3 length equals 16 residues. V was clipped by 0 bases and J by 3 bases, with 15 bases between them. The CDR3 nucleotides read TGTGCCAGCAGCCAAGATCCTCGGGGTCTCCGCTACGAGCAGTACTTC. This codes for CASSQDPRGLRYEQYF.

This clone was seen only once. The rearrangement links TRBV30 to TRBJ1-2, with D unresolved. V shed 0 bases and J shed 3 bases, with 20 bases lying between them. The germline V gene has CDR1 GTSNPN and CDR2 SVGIG (reference sequence). The CDR3 consists of 17 residues. CDR3 loop: CAWSVRGIGLYDYGYTF. CDR3 in DNA: TGTGCCTGGAGTGTTCGGGGTATAGGCCTGTATGACTATGGCTACACCTTC.

The chain has TRBV6-6 and TRBJ1-5, with D tentatively TRBD1 (5 bases). Trimming removed 5 bases at V and 1 base at J, with 15 bases between. The germline V gene encodes CDR1 MNHNY and CDR2 SVGAGI (reference sequence). The length of the CDR3 is 16 residues. The CDR3 DNA is TGTGCCAGCAGTGGCCTTGATGGGGGGAGCAATCAGCCCCAGCATTTT. This sequence encodes CASSGLDGGSNQPQHF.

The rearrangement uses TRBV18 and TRBJ1-6; no clear D gene. Germline V gene lookup returns CDR1 KGHSH and CDR2 LQKENI. The CDR3 runs 17 residues. V was trimmed by 6 bases and J by 4 bases, leaving 19 bases between them. In DNA form, the CDR3 reads TGTGCCAGCTCTCTCGGACTGCCTTGGGAATATAATTCACCCCTCCACTTT. Its protein product is CASSLGLPWEYNSPLHF.

The rearrangement joins TRBV18 to TRBJ1-1, with TRBD1 identical over 7 bases. The CDR3 sequence is 14 residues long. Germline V lookup: CDR1 KGHSH, CDR2 LQKENI. V lost 3 bases, J lost 3 bases, and 4 bases stayed unmatched. DNA for the CDR3: TGTGCCAGCTCACCTCGGGACAGCTACACTGAAGCTTTCTTT. This gives the protein CASSPRDSYTEAFF.

V is TRBV7-2 and J is TRBJ1-6; 10 bases are a match to TRBD1. Germline-derived CDR1 and CDR2 are SGHTA and FQGNSA. The CDR3 runs 17 residues. With 9 bases clipped from V and 6 bases from J, the junction kept 14 bases outside the gene matches. CDR3 DNA sequence: TGTGCCAGATGGGACAGGGGAGGGGTGTTGCCTAATTCACCCCTCCACTTT. Its protein is CARWDRGGVLPNSPLHF.

This rearrangement joins TRBV7-8 to TRBJ1-5; D not resolved. Germline V lookup: CDR1 SGHVS, CDR2 FQNEAQ. The CDR3 length is 16 residues. V shed 2 bases and J shed 8 bases, with 19 bases lying between them. CDR3 coding DNA: TGTGCCAGCAGCTTATCCGGCTCGCGGGGTGCGGAGCCCCAGCATTTT. Translating gives CASSLSGSRGAEPQHF.

The chain couples TRBV18 to TRBJ1-5; 7 bases agree with TRBD1. The germline V gene has CDR1 KGHSH and CDR2 LQKENI. The V gene end was trimmed by 3 bases and the J gene end by 3 bases; junction bases not matched to a gene: 5. The CDR3 loop spans 15 amino acids. This CDR3 is CASSPRQGDNQPQHF. In DNA, the CDR3 is TGTGCCAGCTCACCTCGGCAGGGGGACAATCAGCCCCAGCATTTT.

This sequence joins TRBV7-2 and TRBJ1-2; 12 bases line up with TRBD1. CDR1 SGHTA and CDR2 FQGNSA come from the germline V gene. The V segment lost 6 bases and the J segment 7 bases; nucleotides outside the gene matches: 9. This CDR3 spans 15 amino acids. CDR3 nucleotides: TGTGCCAGCAGGTCAGGGGGACAGGGGGCCGCTGGCTACACCTTC. This encodes CASRSGGQGAAGYTF.

The chain couples TRBV15 to TRBJ1-5, with 9 bases lining up with TRBD1. Unmatched junction bases numbered 4, after V lost 0 bases and J lost 1 base. CDR1 and CDR2 (germline): LNHNV, YYDKDF (reference sequence). The CDR3 runs to 17 residues. CDR3 sequence: CATSRDPGQGSNQPQHF. As DNA, the CDR3 is TGTGCCACCAGCAGAGATCCAGGACAGGGGAGCAATCAGCCCCAGCATTTT. The complete variable domain, with remaining parts taken from reference TRBV15 and TRBJ1-5, reads DAMVIQNPRYQVTQFGKPVTLSCSQTLNHNVMYWYQQKSSQAPKLLFHYYDKDFNNEADTPDNFQSRRPNTSFCFLDIRSPGLGDTAMYLCATSRDPGQGSNQPQHFGDGTRLSIL.

V usage is TRBV19 and J usage is TRBJ1-1, with 9 bases matching TRBD1. The CDR3 is made up of 15 amino acids. CDR1 and CDR2 (germline): LNHDA, SQIVND (reference sequence). J gave up 4 bases and V 7 bases, and 10 bases lay outside the gene matches. The CDR3 region has the DNA TGTGCCAGTACGGCACAGGGGGCCGGGGGCACTGAAGCTTTCTTT. Its translation: CASTAQGAGGTEAFF.

The genes are TRBV4-1 and TRBJ1-4, with D hard to call. V was clipped by 0 bases and J by 13 bases, with 15 bases between them. CDR1 MGHRA and CDR2 YSYEKL come from the germline V gene. The CDR3 is 14 residues long. DNA of the CDR3: TGCGCCAGCAGCCAAGAGTTGTCTGCGGGCCTACTGTTTTTT. This sequence encodes CASSQELSAGLLFF.

The chain employs TRBV7-2 and TRBJ2-1, with a weak D call TRBD1 (5 bases). V was cut by 5 bases and J by 9 bases, with 26 bases left in between. Germline V lookup: CDR1 SGHTA, CDR2 FQGNSA. CDR3 length equals 17 residues. DNA for the CDR3: TGTGCCAGCAGCCCGAACTTCTCCGGCAGGGCAAGCAGTGAGCAGTTCTTC. It is translated as CASSPNFSGRASSEQFF.

This chain connects TRBV11-1 to TRBJ2-1; unclear D gene. The V gene lost 3 bases and the J gene lost 0 bases, with 12 bases spanning the gap. The CDR3 spans 16 residues. Germline V gene lookup returns CDR1 SGHAT and CDR2 FQDESV (reference sequence). CDR3 nucleotides: TGTGCCAGCAGCTTCACCACGGGTCTCTCCTACAATGAGCAGTTCTTC. Its translation: CASSFTTGLSYNEQFF. Supplemented by reference TRBV11-1 and TRBJ2-1, the full variable domain reads EAEVAQSPRYKITEKSQAVAFWCDPISGHATLYWYRQILGQGPELLVQFQDESVVDDSQLPKDRFSAERLKGVDSTLKIQPAELGDSAMYLCASSFTTGLSYNEQFFGPGTRLTVL.

This rearrangement joins TRBV3-1 (or the pseudogene TRBV3-2) to TRBJ1-5, with D unclear. Germline CDR1 is LGHDT and CDR2 is YNNKEL (reference sequence). Between the trimmed V and J ends, which lost 0 bases and 3 bases, there was a span of 3 bases. There are 13 residues in the CDR3. The CDR3 DNA follows: TGTGCCAGCAGCCAAGATATCAATCAGCCCCAGCATTTT. It encodes CASSQDINQPQHF.

The chain has TRBV7-8 and TRBJ2-3; TRBD2 matches at 12 bases. J was trimmed by 5 bases and V by 1 base; bases with no gene match: 7. CDR3 length equals 17 residues. Germline assignment: CDR1 SGHVS and CDR2 FQNEAQ. CDR3 in amino acids: CASSLEVLAGGGDTQYF. In DNA, the CDR3 is TGTGCCAGCAGCTTAGAGGTGCTAGCGGGAGGGGGAGATACGCAGTATTTT.

CDR3 bases: TGTGCCACCGCGGGACAGGGGAATTCACCCCTCCACTTT. It codes for CATAGQGNSPLHF. The chain uses TRBV15 and TRBJ1-6, with 10 bases matching TRBD1. The CDR3 sequence is 13 residues long. V gave up 8 bases and J gave up 7 bases; unmatched junction bases: 2. Germline CDR1 and CDR2: LNHNV and YYDKDF (reference sequence).

The rearrangement uses TRBV5-4 and TRBJ1-1; 10 nucleotides line up with TRBD1. The trim removed 4 bases at V and 4 bases at J, leaving 4 bases unmatched. This CDR3 comprises 14 residues. Germline V gene data show CDR1 as SGHNT and CDR2 as YYREEE (reference sequence). CDR3 in amino acids: CASSPRTGGTEAFF. The DNA for the CDR3 is TGTGCCAGCAGCCCTAGGACAGGGGGCACTGAAGCTTTCTTT.

The rearrangement links TRBV2 to TRBJ1-2, with no clear D. Looked up from germline, CDR1 is SNHLY and CDR2 is FYNNEI. Trimming took 10 bases from V and 8 from J, leaving 20 bases between them. The CDR3 contains 13 residues. The CDR3 sequence: CATQQPSYLGYTF. CDR3 in DNA: TGTGCCACCCAACAACCCTCTTACCTCGGCTACACCTTC.

The rearrangement joins TRBV7-6 to TRBJ1-2; a weak D match, TRBD1 (5 bases). CDR1 is SGHVS, CDR2 FNYEAQ, per germline. V lost 5 bases, J lost 0 bases, and 13 bases lay in between. CDR3 length: 15 amino acids. The CDR3 nucleotides read TGTGCCAGCAGCCTGACAGACTCTGCTAACTATGGCTACACCTTC. Translation gives CASSLTDSANYGYTF.

V and J are TRBV4-3 and TRBJ2-2; 11 bases are shared with TRBD2. CDR1 is LGHNA and CDR2 is YSLEER in the germline V gene. After removal of 0 bases from V and 6 bases from J, the junction contained 6 bases not matched to a gene. CDR3 length: 17 amino acids. For the CDR3, the DNA is TGCGCCAGCAGCCAAGATGCTAGCGGGAGGTCTTCCGGGGAGCTGTTTTTT. Its protein is CASSQDASGRSSGELFF.

The DNA of the CDR3 is TGTGCCGGTAGCGGGGCTAGCACAGATACGCAGTATTTT. Translation: CAGSGASTDTQYF. The chain employs TRBV30 and TRBJ2-3; TRBD2 agrees at 8 bases. The CDR3 extends over 13 amino acids. V lost 8 bases and J lost 0; bases outside the gene matches: 4. From germline, CDR1 is GTSNPN and CDR2 SVGIG (reference sequence).

The chain employs TRBV7-8 and TRBJ2-6; weak D call: TRBD2 (7 bases). V was trimmed by 3 bases and J by 0 bases, leaving 18 bases between them. The CDR3 consists of 19 residues. Germline loops: CDR1 SGHVS, CDR2 FQNEAQ. The CDR3 DNA is TGTGCCAGCAGCTTCCGGGGGGCCCCATCGTTCTCTGGGGCCAACGTCCTGACTTTC. Encoded protein: CASSFRGAPSFSGANVLTF.